This T cell receptor beta chain stems from a study of T-cell reconstitution after alpha-beta-depleted transplantation in children. Study observations and caveats: T-cell counts and diversity at one year post-transplant came mainly from newly produced T cells. Recipient T cells and thymic progenitors that survived were the source of the high TCRbeta diversity seen at day 60 in some patients. Several hundred graft clones that had expanded were reportedly the source of alpha-beta T cells about two months after transplant.

This clonotype was counted many times. Antigen: not known. It was with unique molecular identifiers that the TCRbeta library was prepared. MiXCR, run by TCRdb on the PCR reads, gives a single entry per CDR3 protein. The table has 750,000 to 950,000 distinct CDR3 sequences, 15% to 20% seen once; the top ten hold about 5%. V lost 2 bases to trimming and J lost 4 bases; unmatched junction nucleotides: 11. The germline V gene encodes CDR1 SQVTM and CDR2 ANQGSEA. This CDR3 is 16 amino acids long. The chain has TRBV29-1 and TRBJ2-1, with 7 bases identical to TRBD2. The sequenced sample was PBMCs, mostly from graft donor cells, obtained 360 days after TCRalphabeta/CD19-depleted stem cell transplant. The source is a male patient younger than 18 who had a stem cell transplant for acute lymphoblastic leukemia, so the T cells may come from the graft donor. CDR3 nucleotides: TGCAGCGTTGAAAATCGCGGCGGGAGTGGTTACAATGAGCAGTTCTTC. Encoded protein: CSVENRGGSGYNEQFF.